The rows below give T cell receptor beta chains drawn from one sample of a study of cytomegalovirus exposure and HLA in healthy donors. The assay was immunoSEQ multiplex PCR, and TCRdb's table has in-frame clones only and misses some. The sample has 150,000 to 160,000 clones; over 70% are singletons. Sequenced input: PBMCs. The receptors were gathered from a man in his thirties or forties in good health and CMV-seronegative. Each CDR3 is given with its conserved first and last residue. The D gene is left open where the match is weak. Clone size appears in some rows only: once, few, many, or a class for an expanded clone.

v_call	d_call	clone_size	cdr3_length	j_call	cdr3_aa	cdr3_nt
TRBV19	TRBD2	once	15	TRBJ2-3	CASSPSGLRTDTQYF	TGTGCCAGTAGTCCCTCGGGACTAAGGACAGATACGCAGTATTTT
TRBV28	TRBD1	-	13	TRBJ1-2	CASSSGQGVGYTF	TGTGCCAGCAGCTCCGGACAGGGGGTCGGCTACACCTTC
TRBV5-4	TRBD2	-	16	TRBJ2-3	CASSPPGGASTDTQYF	TGTGCCAGCAGCCCTCCCGGGGGGGCTAGCACAGATACGCAGTATTTT
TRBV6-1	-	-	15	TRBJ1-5	CASRGGRGSNQPQHF	TGTGCCTCTAGGGGGGGCAGGGGAAGCAATCAGCCCCAGCATTTT
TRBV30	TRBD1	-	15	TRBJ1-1	CAWSVRGTGPDWAFF	TGTGCCTGGAGTGTACGCGGGACAGGTCCGGATTGGGCTTTCTTT
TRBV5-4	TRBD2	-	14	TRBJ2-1	CASSPSGAEHEQFF	TGTGCCAGCAGCCCGAGCGGGGCAGAGCATGAGCAGTTCTTC
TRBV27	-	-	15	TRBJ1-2	CASSLSTGPGYGYTF	TGTGCCAGCAGTTTATCCACAGGCCCCGGGTATGGCTACACCTTC
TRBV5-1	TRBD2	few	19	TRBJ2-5	CASSLLPGLAGGRGETQYF	TGCGCCAGCAGCCTACTTCCCGGACTAGCGGGGGGCCGGGGGGAGACCCAGTACTTC
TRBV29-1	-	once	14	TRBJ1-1	CSVNSPPDYTEAFF	TGCAGCGTCAATTCTCCCCCGGACTACACTGAAGCTTTCTTT
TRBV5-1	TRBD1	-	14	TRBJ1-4	CASSSGQQDEKLFF	TGCGCCAGCAGCTCGGGACAGCAGGATGAAAAACTGTTTTTT
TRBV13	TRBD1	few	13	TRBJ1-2	CASSPRGNYGYTF	TGTGCCAGCAGCCCCAGGGGGAACTATGGCTACACCTTC
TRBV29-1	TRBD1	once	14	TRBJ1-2	CSGLPLGQGLGYTF	TGCAGCGGCTTGCCGTTAGGACAGGGTCTGGGCTACACCTTC
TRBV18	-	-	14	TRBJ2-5	CASSPGGIVETQYF	TGTGCCAGCTCACCTGGCGGGATTGTGGAGACCCAGTACTTC
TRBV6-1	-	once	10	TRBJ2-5	CASDRETQYF	TGTGCCAGCGACAGGGAGACCCAGTACTTC
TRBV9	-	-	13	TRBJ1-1	CASSTGTNTEAFF	TGTGCCAGCAGCACAGGGACGAACACTGAAGCTTTCTTT
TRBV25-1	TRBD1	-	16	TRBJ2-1	CASSDRGRRAYNEQFF	TGTGCCAGCAGTGACAGGGGGCGAAGGGCCTACAATGAGCAGTTCTTC
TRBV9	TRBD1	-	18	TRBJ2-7	CASSAGTGAHYLSYEQYF	TGTGCCAGCAGCGCCGGGACAGGGGCCCACTACTTATCGTACGAGCAGTACTTC
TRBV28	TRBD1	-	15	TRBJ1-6	CASSPLTGGSSPLHF	TGTGCCAGCAGTCCTTTGACAGGGGGGAGTTCACCCCTCCACTTT
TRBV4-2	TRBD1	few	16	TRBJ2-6	CASSQENRGGANVLTF	TGTGCCAGCAGCCAAGAAAACAGGGGTGGGGCCAACGTCCTGACTTTC
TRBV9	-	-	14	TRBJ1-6	CASSPWGGNSPLNF	TGTGCCAGCAGCCCATGGGGAGGAAACTCACCCCTCAACTTT
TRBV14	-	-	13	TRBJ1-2	CASSQQGYYGYTF	TGTGCCAGCAGTCAACAGGGATACTATGGCTACACCTTC
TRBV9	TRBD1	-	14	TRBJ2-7	CASSPTGGVYEQYF	TGTGCCAGCAGTCCTACAGGGGGAGTCTACGAGCAGTACTTC
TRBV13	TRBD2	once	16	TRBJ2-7	CASSFKSGGATYEQYF	TGTGCCAGCAGCTTTAAGTCCGGGGGGGCCACCTACGAGCAGTACTTC
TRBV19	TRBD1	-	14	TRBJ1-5	CASSPTGGDQPQNF	TGTGCCAGTAGTCCGACAGGGGGGGATCAGCCCCAGAATTTT
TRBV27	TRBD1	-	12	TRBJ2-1	CASRTGFNEQFF	TGTGCCAGTCGGACAGGGTTCAATGAGCAGTTCTTC
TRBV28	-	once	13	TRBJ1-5	CASSLPGYQPQHF	TGTGCCAGCAGTCTGCCTGGCTATCAGCCCCAGCATTTT
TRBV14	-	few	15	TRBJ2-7	CASSQEWRSSYEQYF	TGTGCCAGCAGCCAAGAGTGGAGGAGCTCCTACGAGCAGTACTTC
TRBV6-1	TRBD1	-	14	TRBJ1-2	CASIDPRGHYGYTF	TGTGCCAGCATTGATCCCAGGGGGCACTATGGCTACACCTTC
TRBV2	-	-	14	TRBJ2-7	CASSALTVTYEQYF	TGTGCCAGCAGCGCTCTGACTGTTACCTACGAGCAGTACTTC
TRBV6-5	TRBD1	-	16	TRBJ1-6	CASSLQGKRVNSPLHF	TGTGCCAGCAGTTTACAGGGGAAGAGGGTGAATTCACCCCTCCACTTT
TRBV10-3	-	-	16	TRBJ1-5	CAISESTVRSNQPQHF	TGTGCCATCAGTGAGTCCACGGTACGAAGCAATCAGCCCCAGCATTTT
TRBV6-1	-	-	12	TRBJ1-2	CASSEQIYGYTF	TGTGCCAGCAGTGAACAGATCTATGGCTACACCTTC
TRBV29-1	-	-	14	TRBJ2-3	CSVTARGGGDTQYF	TGCAGCGTCACGGCGCGGGGAGGTGGAGATACGCAGTATTTT
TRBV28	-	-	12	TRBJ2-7	CASRPPGSEQYF	TGTGCCAGCAGGCCTCCGGGATCCGAGCAGTACTTC
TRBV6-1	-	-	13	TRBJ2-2	CASSGLVAGELFF	TGTGCCAGCAGTGGACTAGTAGCGGGGGAGCTGTTTTTT
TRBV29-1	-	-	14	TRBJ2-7	CSVETGVPGGEQYF	TGCAGCGTTGAAACGGGGGTCCCCGGCGGCGAGCAGTACTTC
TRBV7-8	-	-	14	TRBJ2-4	CASSLGGLGDIQYF	TGTGCCAGCAGCTTAGGAGGGTTGGGAGACATTCAGTACTTC
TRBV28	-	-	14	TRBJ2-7	CASSLWGGAYEQYF	TGTGCCAGCAGTTTATGGGGGGGAGCGTACGAGCAGTACTTC
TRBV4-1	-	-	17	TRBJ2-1	CASSQVDMGLSYNEQFF	TGCGCCAGCAGCCAAGTCGATATGGGACTGAGCTACAATGAGCAGTTCTTC
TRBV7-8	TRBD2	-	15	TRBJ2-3	CASSQRGVFADTQYF	TGTGCCAGCAGCCAGCGGGGGGTCTTTGCGGATACGCAGTATTTT
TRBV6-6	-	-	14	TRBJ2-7	CASSDPGEGYEQYF	TGTGCCAGCAGTGACCCGGGAGAGGGGTACGAGCAGTACTTC
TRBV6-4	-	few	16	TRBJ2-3	CASSESPGQTSDTQYF	TGTGCCAGCAGTGAGAGTCCGGGACAAACCTCAGATACGCAGTATTTT
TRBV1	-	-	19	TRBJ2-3	CTSSPSASSGGPSTDTQYF	TGCACCAGCAGCCCCTCCGCCTCTAGCGGGGGGCCGAGCACAGATACGCAGTATTTT
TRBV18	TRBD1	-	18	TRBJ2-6	CASSPETGGVSGANVLTF	TGTGCCAGCTCACCCGAGACAGGGGGTGTCTCTGGGGCCAACGTCCTGACTTTC
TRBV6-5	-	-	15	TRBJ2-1	CASRKDWSSYNEQFF	TGTGCCAGCAGGAAAGACTGGAGCTCCTACAATGAGCAGTTCTTC
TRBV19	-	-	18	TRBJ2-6	CASSTPRQGSLGANVLTF	TGTGCCAGTAGTACCCCCCGGCAGGGCTCCCTTGGGGCCAACGTCCTGACTTTC